One and the same sample provided the 11 T cell receptor beta chains below, sequenced in a study of beta chain features in type 1 diabetes (dated 2018 in TCRdb). Library preparation was by the immunoSEQ multiplex PCR assay. The entire amount of isolated RNA was reverse transcribed using the High Capacity cDNA Reverse Transcription Kit, so the sequenced TCRB transcripts were expressed ones. Drawn from immuneACCESS, this table holds only the in-frame rearrangements with V and J called that TCRdb kept. Clones are partly lost; checked studies trace under half to an unresolved V gene and leave the rest unexplained. Present in this sample are under 200,000 clones, 7.5% to 10% of which were seen just once. The ten largest clones capture nearly 0.65% of the sample. Sequencing was done on a sample of central memory CD4+ T cells from blood. The receptors derive from a man between 18 and 29 years old in good health.

A few counts support this clone. The V call is TRBV9, the J call TRBJ2-3, with 11 bases matching TRBD2. V dropped 2 bases and J dropped 5; count of bases not matched to a gene: 4. This CDR3 comprises 15 residues. Germline V gives CDR1 SGDLS, CDR2 YYNGEE. As DNA, the CDR3 is TGTGCCAGCAGCGTTCTAGCGGGGGGAGGAGATACGCAGTATTTT. It specifies CASSVLAGGGDTQYF.

The CDR3 DNA sequence: TGTGCCAGCAGCCTCGGGTTGGGAGATACGCAGTATTTT. This codes for CASSLGLGDTQYF. The chain combines TRBV7-3 with TRBJ2-3; D not certain. CDR3 length equals 13 residues. Trimming took 5 bases from V and 5 from J, leaving 11 bases between them. Looked up from germline, CDR1 is SGHTA and CDR2 is FQGTGA. The variable domain in full, completed from reference TRBV7-3 and TRBJ2-3, reads GAGVSQTPSNKVTEKGKYVELRCDPISGHTALYWYRQSLGQGPEFLIYFQGTGAADDSGLPNDRFFAVRPEGSVSTLKIQRTERGDSAVYLCASSLGLGDTQYFGPGTRLTVL.

V and J are TRBV6-1 and TRBJ1-2; 7 nucleotides match TRBD1. The CDR3 consists of 15 residues. Germline V gene data show CDR1 as MNHNS and CDR2 as SASEGT. The V segment lost 2 bases and the J segment 4 bases; nucleotides outside the gene matches: 7. The CDR3 sequence is CASSEQGQQPYGYTF. CDR3 nucleotides: TGTGCCAGCAGTGAACAGGGACAGCAACCCTATGGCTACACCTTC.

V is TRBV10-3 and J is TRBJ2-2; the match to TRBD2 covers 7 bases. CDR1 ENHRY and CDR2 SYGVKD come from the germline V gene. The CDR3 covers 16 residues. V lost 1 base and J lost 4; bases outside the gene matches: 6. This chain's CDR3 is CAISEYAGEVTGELFF. DNA for the CDR3: TGTGCCATCAGTGAGTACGCGGGAGAGGTCACCGGGGAGCTGTTTTTT.

The chain links TRBV7-2 to TRBJ1-2, with 7 nucleotides matching TRBD1. The CDR3 runs 17 residues. The junction had 11 bases not matched to a gene; V was cut back by 1 base and J by 3 bases. The germline gives CDR1 SGHTA, CDR2 FQGNSA. The CDR3 DNA sequence: TGTGCCAGCAGCTTAGGAGGGGGGCAGGGGGTCGACTATGGCTACACCTTC. This sequence encodes CASSLGGGQGVDYGYTF. Filled out from reference TRBV7-2 and TRBJ1-2, the complete variable domain reads GAGVSQSPSNKVTEKGKDVELRCDPISGHTALYWYRQSLGQGLEFLIYFQGNSAPDKSGLPSDRFSAERTGGSVSTLTIQRTQQEDSAVYLCASSLGGGQGVDYGYTFGSGTRLTVV.

The chain carries TRBV27 and TRBJ1-2; 11 bases align to TRBD1. The trim removed 5 bases at V and 8 bases at J, leaving 10 bases unmatched. CDR1 is MNHEY, CDR2 SMNVEV, per germline (reference sequence). This CDR3 is 15 amino acids long. This chain's CDR3 is CASSPLGQGAGGYTF. In nucleotides, the CDR3 is TGTGCCAGCAGTCCCCTAGGACAGGGGGCGGGGGGCTACACCTTC.

J is TRBJ2-3 and V is TRBV9; 7 bases map to TRBD1. After removal of 5 bases from V and 2 bases from J, the junction contained 11 bases not matched to a gene. Looked up from germline, CDR1 is SGDLS and CDR2 is YYNGEE. The CDR3 runs to 16 residues. The CDR3 region is CASSRRPGQYTDTQYF. The CDR3 nucleotides are TGTGCCAGCAGTCGTAGACCGGGACAGTACACAGATACGCAGTATTTT.

This rearrangement joins TRBV7-9 to TRBJ1-4, with 8 bases matching TRBD1. The CDR3 covers 13 residues. The germline V gene encodes CDR1 SEHNR and CDR2 FQNEAQ (reference sequence). Unmatched junction bases numbered 5, after V lost 3 bases and J lost 11 bases. The CDR3 bases are TGTGCCAGCAGCTTCGACAGGGGTGGGAAACTGTTTTTT. It encodes CASSFDRGGKLFF.

This clone was counted ten times or more. The chain uses TRBV18 and TRBJ2-7; 10 positions match TRBD1. The CDR3 totals 13 residues. CDR1 and CDR2 from the germline V gene are KGHSH and LQKENI. J gave up 1 base and V 9 bases, and 3 bases lay outside the gene matches. As DNA, the CDR3 is TGTGCCAGTTCGGGACAGGGGTCCTACGAGCAGTACTTC. This codes for CASSGQGSYEQYF.

This clone has a count of ten or more. CDR3 in amino acids: CAISGAGDGEAFF. CDR3 in DNA: TGTGCCATCAGTGGCGCAGGGGACGGTGAAGCTTTCTTT. The chain links TRBV10-3 to TRBJ1-1, with a weak D call TRBD1 (6 bases). V shed 4 bases and J shed 7 bases, with 13 bases lying between them. Germline V gene data show CDR1 as ENHRY and CDR2 as SYGVKD. The CDR3 has 13 residues.

J is TRBJ2-5 and V is TRBV7-2, with D possibly matching TRBD1 (6 bases). The CDR3 consists of 15 residues. Trimming pared 0 bases from V and 4 bases from J, leaving 12 bases between. CDR1 and CDR2 from the germline V gene are SGHTA and FQGNSA. CDR3 region: CASSLAFTGRETQYF. In nucleotides, the CDR3 is TGTGCCAGCAGCTTAGCCTTTACAGGGCGAGAGACCCAGTACTTC.